Only a few counts were recorded for the clone carrying this T cell receptor (beta chain). These data belong to a study of cytomegalovirus exposure and HLA in healthy donors. This PCR relied on a set of 60 Vbeta primers and 13 Jbeta primers. The assay was immunoSEQ multiplex PCR, and TCRdb's table has in-frame clones only and misses some. Here the sample spans some 150,000 clones, roughly two thirds being singletons. This CDR3 is built from 14 residues. V lost 3 bases to trimming and J lost 0 bases, with 7 bases between them. The germline CDR1 and CDR2 sequences are SGHRS and YFSETQ. Sequenced material: PBMCs. The chain combines TRBV5-1 with TRBJ2-1; D is unresolved. The receptor's source is a woman aged 25 to 45 in good health and CMV-seronegative. The DNA of the CDR3 is TGCGCCAGCAGCTCTGGTAGCTCCTACAATGAGCAGTTCTTC. It is translated as CASSSGSSYNEQFF. Complete variable domain (other parts from reference TRBV5-1 and TRBJ2-1): KAGVTQTPRYLIKTRGQQVTLSCSPISGHRSVSWYQQTPGQGLQFLFEYFSETQRNKGNFPGRFSGRQFSNSRSEMNVSTLELGDSALYLCASSSGSSYNEQFFGPGTRLTVL.